This T cell receptor (beta chain) was observed in a study of STAT3 mutations in large granular lymphocyte leukemia. Across the whole study: Roughly 42% of treated T-LGLL patients showed hematologic response to immunosuppression.

CDR3 length: 15 amino acids. V lost 5 bases and J lost 0, with 15 bases in between. In germline, CDR1 is SGHRS, CDR2 YFSETQ. As for this clone: Its antigen is undetermined.

Sequencing was performed with immunoSEQ multiplex PCR; in TCRdb, only in-frame clones are kept and a portion is missing. The sample includes approximately 4,100 clones, roughly 80% of them seen just once. Findings and caveats of the study: TCR clonotype switching after therapy occurred in about 30% of the 18 patients. Every T-LGLL patient had at least one immunodominant TCRbeta clonotype.

This sequence joins TRBV5-1 and TRBJ2-7; D perhaps matches TRBD2 (5 bases). Specimen: peripheral blood mononuclear cells. This clonotype originated in a man in his forties with T-cell large granular lymphocyte leukemia. Some clones in this sample may be carry-over from other donors' samples. The CDR3 DNA reads as TGCGCCAGCAGGAGAGAGGGCGTACCCTCCTACGAGCAGTACTTC. Its translation is CASRREGVPSYEQYF.